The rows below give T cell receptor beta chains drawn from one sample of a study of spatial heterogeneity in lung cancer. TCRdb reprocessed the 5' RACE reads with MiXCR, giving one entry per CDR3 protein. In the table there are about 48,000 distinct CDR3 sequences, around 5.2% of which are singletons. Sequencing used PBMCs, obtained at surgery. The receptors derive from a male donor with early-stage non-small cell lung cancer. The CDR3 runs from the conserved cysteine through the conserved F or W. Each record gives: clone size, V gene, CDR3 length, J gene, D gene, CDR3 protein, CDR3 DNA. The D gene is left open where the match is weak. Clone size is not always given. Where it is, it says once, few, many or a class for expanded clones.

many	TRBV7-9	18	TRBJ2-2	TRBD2	CASSPLPRTSGSTGELFF	TGTGCCAGCAGCCCCCTCCCCAGGACTAGCGGGAGCACCGGGGAGCTGTTTTTT
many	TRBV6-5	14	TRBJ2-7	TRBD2	CASSSGLGNYEQYF	TGTGCCAGCAGCTCCGGACTAGGGAACTACGAGCAGTACTTC
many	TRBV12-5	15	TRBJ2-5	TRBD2	CASGLAAPGGETQYF	TGTGCTAGTGGTTTGGCAGCCCCCGGGGGGGAGACCCAGTACTTC
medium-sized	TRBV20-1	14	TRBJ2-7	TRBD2	CSAGRTSGRDEQYF	TGCAGTGCTGGGCGAACTAGCGGGAGGGACGAGCAGTACTTC
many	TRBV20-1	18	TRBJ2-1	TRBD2	CSASLLWTSGRAVNEQFF	TGCAGTGCTAGCCTACTATGGACTAGCGGGAGGGCCGTAAATGAGCAGTTCTTC
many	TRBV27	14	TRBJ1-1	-	CASSFSQGGTEAFF	TGTGCCAGCAGTTTTTCACAGGGAGGGACTGAAGCTTTCTTT
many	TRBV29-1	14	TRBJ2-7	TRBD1	CSVEGDRGNYEQYF	TGCAGCGTTGAAGGGGACAGGGGTAACTACGAGCAGTACTTC
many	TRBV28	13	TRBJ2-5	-	CASTLGSEETQYF	TGTGCCAGCACCCTTGGGAGCGAAGAGACCCAGTACTTC
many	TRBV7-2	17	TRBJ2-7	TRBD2	CASSLGDLLAGSYEQYF	TGTGCCAGCAGCTTAGGGGATCTACTAGCGGGAAGCTACGAGCAGTACTTC
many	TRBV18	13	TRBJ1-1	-	CASSFQGTTEAFF	TGTGCCAGCTCATTCCAGGGAACCACTGAAGCTTTCTTT
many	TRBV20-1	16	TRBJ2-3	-	CSAPRIGGAFTDTQYF	TGCAGTGCCCCCCGAATAGGAGGGGCCTTCACAGATACGCAGTATTTT
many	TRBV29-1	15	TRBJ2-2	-	CSVRGGDAAAGELSF	TGCAGCGTTCGTGGGGGAGACGCTGCGGCCGGGGAGCTGTCTTTT
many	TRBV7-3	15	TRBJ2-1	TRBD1	CASSPTGQGGDEQFF	TGTGCCAGCAGCCCAACGGGACAGGGAGGTGATGAGCAGTTCTTC
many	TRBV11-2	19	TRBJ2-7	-	CASILPRETRVDKNYEQYF	TGTGCCAGCATCCTCCCAAGGGAGACAAGAGTAGATAAAAACTACGAGCAGTACTTC
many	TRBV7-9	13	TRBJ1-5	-	CASSLEADQPQHF	TGTGCCAGCAGCTTAGAGGCGGATCAGCCCCAGCATTTT
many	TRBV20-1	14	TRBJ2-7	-	CSASGTYKSYEQYF	TGCAGTGCTTCCGGGACATACAAATCCTACGAGCAGTACTTC
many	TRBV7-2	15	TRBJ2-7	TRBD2	CASSPGLAGAHEQYF	TGTGCCAGCAGCCCTGGACTAGCGGGAGCGCACGAGCAGTACTTC
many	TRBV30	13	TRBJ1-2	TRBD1	CAWSSDRGNGYTF	TGTGCCTGGAGTTCTGACAGGGGGAATGGCTACACCTTC
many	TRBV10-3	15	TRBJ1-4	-	CAISESRRGWEKLFF	TGTGCCATCAGTGAGTCCAGAAGAGGTTGGGAAAAACTGTTTTTT
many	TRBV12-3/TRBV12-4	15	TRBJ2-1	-	CASSPSGLAFNEQFF	TGTGCCAGCAGTCCCTCCGGCCTAGCGTTTAATGAGCAGTTCTTC
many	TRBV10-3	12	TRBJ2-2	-	CATNRNTGELFF	TGTGCCACGAACAGGAACACCGGGGAGCTGTTTTTT
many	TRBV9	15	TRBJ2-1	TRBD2	CASSVQTSGRDEQFF	TGTGCCAGCAGCGTACAGACTAGCGGGAGAGATGAGCAGTTCTTC
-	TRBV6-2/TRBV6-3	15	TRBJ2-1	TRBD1	CASSTRTGVYNEQFF	TGTGCCAGCAGTACCCGGACAGGGGTGTACAATGAGCAGTTCTTC
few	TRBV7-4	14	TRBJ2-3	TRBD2	CASNGGRGTDTQYF	TGTGCCAGCAACGGCGGGAGGGGCACAGATACGCAGTATTTT
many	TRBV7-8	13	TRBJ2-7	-	CASSLDGTYEQYF	TGTGCCAGCAGTTTGGACGGAACCTACGAGCAGTACTTC
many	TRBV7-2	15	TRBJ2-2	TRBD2	CASSFSSGNTGELFF	TGTGCCAGCAGCTTCTCTAGCGGCAACACCGGGGAGCTGTTTTTT
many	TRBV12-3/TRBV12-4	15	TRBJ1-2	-	CASSPEWGSNYGYTF	TGTGCCAGCAGCCCCGAGTGGGGTTCTAACTATGGCTACACCTTC
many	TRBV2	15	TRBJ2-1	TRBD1	CASSQGQGRNNEQFF	TGTGCCAGCAGCCAGGGACAGGGTCGAAACAATGAGCAGTTCTTC
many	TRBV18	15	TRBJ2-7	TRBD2	CASSRGLADVYEQYF	TGTGCCAGCTCAAGAGGACTAGCGGACGTCTACGAGCAGTACTTC
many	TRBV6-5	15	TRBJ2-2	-	CASSYWDSSTGELFF	TGTGCCAGCAGTTACTGGGATAGTTCCACCGGGGAGCTGTTTTTT
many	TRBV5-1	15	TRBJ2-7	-	CASSLAWVAFSEQYF	TGCGCCAGCAGCTTGGCTTGGGTAGCCTTCTCGGAGCAGTACTTC
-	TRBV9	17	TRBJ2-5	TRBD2	CASSVGLAGGLQETQYF	TGTGCCAGCAGCGTCGGACTAGCGGGAGGCCTCCAAGAGACCCAGTACTTC
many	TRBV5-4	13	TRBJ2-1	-	CASSLSLNNEQFF	TGTGCCAGCAGCTTAAGCCTAAACAATGAGCAGTTCTTC
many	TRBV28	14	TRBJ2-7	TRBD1	CASNTGGFAYEQYF	TGTGCCAGCAATACAGGGGGCTTCGCCTACGAGCAGTACTTC
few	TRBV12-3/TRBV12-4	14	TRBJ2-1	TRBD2	CASSRTSGANEQFF	TGTGCCAGCAGTAGGACTAGCGGGGCTAATGAGCAGTTCTTC
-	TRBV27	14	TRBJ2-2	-	CASSGTYKSGELFF	TGTGCCAGCAGCGGGACTTATAAGTCCGGGGAGCTGTTTTTT
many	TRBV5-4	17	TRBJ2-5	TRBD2	CASSRLTSGTFLETQYF	TGTGCCAGCAGCCGACTGACTAGCGGGACTTTTCTCGAGACCCAGTACTTC
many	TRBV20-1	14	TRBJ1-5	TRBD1	CSAPGQGVSKPQHF	TGCAGTGCTCCGGGACAGGGTGTGAGTAAGCCCCAGCATTTT
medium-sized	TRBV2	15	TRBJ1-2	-	CASTLSGGAQEGYTF	TGTGCCAGCACCCTAAGCGGGGGGGCGCAGGAGGGCTACACCTTC
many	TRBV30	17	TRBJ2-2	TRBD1	CAWSVDSIGQGGGELFF	TGTGCCTGGAGTGTGGACTCCATAGGACAGGGAGGCGGGGAGCTGTTTTTT
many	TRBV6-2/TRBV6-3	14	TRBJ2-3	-	CASSYGISSDTQYF	TGTGCCAGCAGTTACGGGATCTCCTCAGATACGCAGTATTTT
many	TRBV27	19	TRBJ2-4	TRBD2	CASSQTSGSRGRAKNIQYF	TGTGCCAGCAGTCAGACTAGCGGGAGCAGGGGGAGAGCCAAAAACATTCAGTACTTC